These T cell receptor beta chains were read from a single sample in a study of cytomegalovirus exposure and HLA in healthy donors. The assay was immunoSEQ multiplex PCR, and TCRdb's table has in-frame clones only and misses some. The table shows 150,000 or so clones, with more than 70% occurring only once. Sequences were obtained from PBMCs. The origin of the receptors is a man aged 40-49 years in good health and CMV-seronegative. Both conserved end residues are part of each CDR3. Each record gives: J gene, clone size, D gene, V gene, CDR3 protein, CDR3 DNA. The D gene is left open where the match is weak. The listing skips clone size in some rows; elsewhere it reads once, few, many or a size class.

TRBJ1-6 . . TRBV9 CASSVERLNSPLHF TGTGCCAGCAGCGTAGAGAGACTTAATTCACCCCTCCACTTT
TRBJ1-5 . . TRBV4-1 CASSPVVILEPQHF TGCGCCAGCAGCCCGGTCGTTATACTGGAGCCCCAGCATTTT
TRBJ2-7 . TRBD1 TRBV2 CASSLPGTVNSYEQYF TGTGCCAGCAGCCTCCCCGGGACAGTGAACTCCTACGAGCAGTACTTC
TRBJ2-6 . . TRBV11-2 CASSATRGAGANVLTF TGTGCCAGCAGCGCAACCAGGGGGGCTGGGGCCAACGTCCTGACTTTC
TRBJ2-7 . TRBD1 TRBV19 CASSYSGTGGGGQYF TGTGCCAGTAGTTACTCGGGGACAGGGGGCGGCGGGCAGTACTTC
TRBJ2-7 few TRBD1 TRBV6-5 CASSPNQGAYEQYF TGTGCCAGCAGTCCGAACCAGGGGGCCTACGAGCAGTACTTC
TRBJ1-2 . TRBD1 TRBV9 CASSSTGTYGYTF TGTGCCAGCAGCTCGACAGGGACCTATGGCTACACCTTC
TRBJ1-5 . . TRBV19 CASSGEFNQPQHF TGTGCCAGTAGTGGGGAGTTCAATCAGCCCCAGCATTTT
TRBJ2-7 . . TRBV25-1 CASSESGRANSYEQYF TGTGCCAGCAGTGAATCTGGCAGGGCGAACTCCTACGAGCAGTACTTC
TRBJ1-4 few . TRBV6-1 CASSSIKKLFF TGTGCCAGCTCATCTATTAAAAAACTGTTTTTT
TRBJ1-1 . . TRBV19 CASSMSGFTEAFF TGTGCCAGTAGTATGAGCGGATTTACTGAAGCTTTCTTT
TRBJ2-7 . TRBD2 TRBV28 CASSYPSGESYSYEQYF TGTGCCAGCAGTTACCCTAGCGGGGAATCCTACTCCTACGAGCAGTACTTC
TRBJ2-7 . . TRBV19 CASSIHVPTGDYEQYF TGTGCCAGTAGTATCCACGTCCCTACAGGCGACTACGAGCAGTACTTC
TRBJ2-5 few . TRBV9 CASSGSGTQYF TGTGCCAGCTCAGGGTCGGGCACCCAGTACTTC
TRBJ2-1 . . TRBV5-1 CASSLESGGRNEQFF TGCGCCAGCAGCCTGGAATCTGGTGGTCGGAATGAGCAGTTCTTC
TRBJ2-1 . . TRBV19 CAARSYNEQFF TGTGCCGCCCGGTCTTACAATGAGCAGTTCTTC
TRBJ2-3 . TRBD2 TRBV7-3 CASRASGTLTDTQYF TGTGCCAGCAGGGCTAGCGGGACCCTCACAGATACGCAGTATTTT
TRBJ2-7 . . TRBV27 CASSLRETSSYEQYF TGTGCCAGCAGTTTACGGGAGACGAGCTCCTACGAGCAGTACTTC
TRBJ1-5 once TRBD1 TRBV15 CATSSRTGSQPQHF TGTGCCACCAGCAGTCGGACAGGCAGTCAGCCCCAGCATTTT
TRBJ2-1 . . TRBV28 CASSSEYSSSYNEQFF TGTGCCAGCAGTTCAGAGTACAGCAGCTCCTACAATGAGCAGTTCTTC
TRBJ1-5 . TRBD1 TRBV29-1 CSVKDRGVGVNQPQHF TGCAGCGTCAAAGACAGGGGGGTGGGGGTTAATCAGCCCCAGCATTTT
TRBJ1-2 . TRBD1 TRBV19 CASSKGPGQGSGGYTF TGTGCCAGTAGTAAGGGACCGGGACAGGGGAGCGGCGGCTACACCTTC
TRBJ2-7 . TRBD1 TRBV15 CATSRGTGVGVARF TGTGCCACCAGTCGGGGGACAGGGGTCGGCGTGGCCCGTTTT
TRBJ1-2 . . TRBV9 CASSVGRVNDYGYTF TGTGCCAGCAGCGTAGGGAGGGTCAATGACTATGGCTACACCTTC
TRBJ1-1 few TRBD1 TRBV6-5 CASSYHWTGNTEAFF TGTGCCAGCAGTTACCATTGGACAGGGAACACTGAAGCTTTCTTT
TRBJ1-1 . . TRBV7-2 CASSRAPGEGTEAFF TGTGCCAGCAGCCGTGCTCCAGGGGAAGGCACTGAAGCTTTCTTT
TRBJ2-7 . TRBD1 TRBV28 CASSFDRGSSYEQYF TGTGCCAGCAGTTTTGACAGGGGAAGCTCCTACGAGCAGTACTTC
TRBJ1-6 . TRBD1 TRBV6-5 CASSYDRGPGSPLHF TGTGCCAGCAGTTACGACAGGGGTCCCGGATCACCCCTCCACTTT
TRBJ2-5 . . TRBV7-9 CASSPPMELVYQETQYF TGTGCCAGCAGCCCCCCGATGGAACTAGTTTATCAAGAGACCCAGTACTTC
TRBJ2-1 . TRBD2 TRBV7-6 CASSRGGGISSYNEQFF TGTGCCAGCTCGAGGGGCGGGGGGATCAGCTCCTACAATGAGCAGTTCTTC
TRBJ2-7 once TRBD1 TRBV5-6 CASSYTGTGYEQYF TGTGCCAGCAGCTACACCGGGACAGGCTACGAGCAGTACTTC
TRBJ2-2 once . TRBV25-1 CASSEGLRTFDTGELFF TGTGCCAGCAGTGAAGGGCTACGAACGTTCGACACCGGGGAGCTGTTTTTT
TRBJ2-7 few . TRBV5-1 CASSEQGASYEQYF TGCGCCAGCAGTGAACAGGGAGCGTCCTACGAGCAGTACTTC
TRBJ2-1 few . TRBV11-3 CASSLDLGGAPEQFF TGTGCCAGCAGCTTAGATCTTGGAGGGGCCCCTGAGCAGTTCTTC
TRBJ2-7 . . TRBV28 CGPHSYEQYF TGTGGTCCCCACTCCTACGAGCAGTACTTC
TRBJ1-5 . . TRBV27 CATRDANLAQPQHF TGTGCCACCAGAGACGCCAACTTAGCTCAGCCCCAGCATTTT
TRBJ1-2 few . TRBV4-3 CASSQDGRGRRHGYTF TGCGCCAGCAGCCAAGATGGGAGGGGACGGAGGCATGGCTACACCTTC
TRBJ1-2 once TRBD1 TRBV6-5 CASSVDQTGSSYTF TGTGCCAGCAGTGTCGACCAGACAGGGTCTAGCTACACCTTC
TRBJ2-5 . . TRBV5-4 CASSLTGTQRTQYF TGTGCCAGCAGCCTAACGGGGACTCAACGGACCCAGTACTTC
TRBJ2-7 . . TRBV27 CASSLASYDEQYF TGTGCCAGCAGTTTGGCATCTTACGACGAGCAGTACTTC
TRBJ1-2 . . TRBV5-4 CASSLAQDNYGYTF TGTGCCAGCAGCTTGGCACAGGACAACTATGGCTACACCTTC
TRBJ1-6 . . TRBV11-1 CASSWTANNSPLHF TGTGCCAGCAGTTGGACAGCTAATAATTCACCCCTCCACTTT